A selection of T cell receptor beta chains follows, all from one sample in a study of T-cell memory formation after mild COVID-19. MiXCR, applied by TCRdb to the 5' RACE reads, yields one record per CDR3 protein. The sample consists of 250,000 to 300,000 distinct CDR3 sequences, 16% of them appearing once. Material for sequencing was PBMCs or a T cell subset sorted from them (not recorded which). These receptors were obtained from a man between 18 and 35 years old who had mild COVID-19 (a few samples of this study predate the infection). Cell type and time point are not known. The CDR3 runs from the conserved cysteine through the conserved F or W. Each record gives: clone size, D gene, V gene, J gene, CDR3 protein, CDR3 DNA. The D gene is left open where the match is weak. Only part of the rows carry a size: once, few, many, or a class if the clone is expanded.

clone size: -; D gene: -; V gene: TRBV3-1; J gene: TRBJ2-7; CDR3 protein: CASSQDEAGQNEQYF; CDR3 DNA: TGTGCCAGCAGCCAAGATGAGGCAGGACAAAACGAGCAGTACTTC
clone size: -; D gene: -; V gene: TRBV9; J gene: TRBJ2-7; CDR3 protein: CASSVVDGSYEQYF; CDR3 DNA: TGTGCCAGCAGCGTAGTAGACGGCTCCTACGAGCAGTACTTC
clone size: -; D gene: -; V gene: TRBV10-3; J gene: TRBJ2-3; CDR3 protein: CAISGYESSTDTQYF; CDR3 DNA: TGTGCCATCAGTGGCTACGAATCTAGCACAGATACGCAGTATTTT
clone size: -; D gene: -; V gene: TRBV6-1; J gene: TRBJ2-1; CDR3 protein: CASSDGGGPRNEQFF; CDR3 DNA: TGTGCCAGCAGTGATGGGGGGGGGCCGAGAAATGAGCAGTTCTTC
clone size: -; D gene: -; V gene: TRBV7-9; J gene: TRBJ1-1; CDR3 protein: CASSSPVGQGNTEAFF; CDR3 DNA: TGTGCCAGCAGCTCACCGGTCGGACAAGGGAACACTGAAGCTTTCTTT
clone size: -; D gene: -; V gene: TRBV2; J gene: TRBJ2-2; CDR3 protein: CASSEMTAGELFF; CDR3 DNA: TGTGCCAGCAGTGAAATGACCGCCGGGGAGCTGTTTTTT
clone size: -; D gene: -; V gene: TRBV7-6; J gene: TRBJ2-2; CDR3 protein: CASSLAGQAFYTGELFF; CDR3 DNA: TGTGCCAGCAGCCTCGCCGGGCAGGCTTTTTACACCGGGGAGCTGTTTTTT
clone size: few; D gene: -; V gene: TRBV12-3/TRBV12-4; J gene: TRBJ2-5; CDR3 protein: CASRYSQQETQYF; CDR3 DNA: TGTGCCAGCAGGTACAGCCAGCAAGAGACCCAGTACTTC
clone size: few; D gene: -; V gene: TRBV3-1; J gene: TRBJ1-1; CDR3 protein: CASSQDLMNTEAFF; CDR3 DNA: TGTGCCAGCAGCCAAGATTTGATGAACACTGAAGCTTTCTTT
clone size: many; D gene: TRBD1; V gene: TRBV24-1; J gene: TRBJ1-6; CDR3 protein: CAGSRDSRYNSPLHF; CDR3 DNA: TGTGCCGGATCCCGGGACAGCCGCTATAATTCACCCCTCCACTTT
clone size: -; D gene: TRBD1; V gene: TRBV5-1; J gene: TRBJ1-1; CDR3 protein: CASSAGLDRGTEAFF; CDR3 DNA: TGCGCCAGCAGCGCGGGACTTGACAGGGGAACTGAAGCTTTCTTT
clone size: many; D gene: -; V gene: TRBV7-2; J gene: TRBJ2-1; CDR3 protein: CASSDTGYNEQFF; CDR3 DNA: TGTGCCAGCAGCGACACGGGGTACAATGAGCAGTTCTTC
clone size: -; D gene: TRBD1; V gene: TRBV6-5; J gene: TRBJ2-2; CDR3 protein: CASRPGQGAGGELFF; CDR3 DNA: TGTGCCAGCAGGCCGGGACAGGGGGCCGGCGGGGAGCTGTTTTTT
clone size: few; D gene: -; V gene: TRBV9; J gene: TRBJ2-1; CDR3 protein: CASSAQGGDLNYNEQFF; CDR3 DNA: TGTGCCAGCAGCGCCCAGGGGGGGGACTTAAACTACAATGAGCAGTTCTTC
clone size: many; D gene: -; V gene: TRBV5-1; J gene: TRBJ2-3; CDR3 protein: CASSLEAGDGDTQYF; CDR3 DNA: TGCGCCAGCAGCTTGGAGGCAGGGGACGGTGATACGCAGTATTTT
clone size: many; D gene: -; V gene: TRBV24-1; J gene: TRBJ2-5; CDR3 protein: CATSPGAGTQYF; CDR3 DNA: TGTGCCACCAGCCCCGGCGCAGGGACCCAGTACTTC
clone size: few; D gene: TRBD1; V gene: TRBV7-3; J gene: TRBJ1-3; CDR3 protein: CATHRQGWGNTIYF; CDR3 DNA: TGTGCCACCCATCGACAGGGGTGGGGAAACACCATATATTTT
clone size: many; D gene: TRBD2; V gene: TRBV5-1; J gene: TRBJ2-2; CDR3 protein: CASRGTSGDAGELFF; CDR3 DNA: TGCGCCAGCAGAGGAACTAGCGGGGACGCCGGGGAGCTGTTTTTT
clone size: few; D gene: TRBD1; V gene: TRBV9; J gene: TRBJ1-1; CDR3 protein: CASSVQGQVDTEAFF; CDR3 DNA: TGTGCCAGCAGCGTTCAAGGACAGGTGGACACTGAAGCTTTCTTT
clone size: -; D gene: -; V gene: TRBV18; J gene: TRBJ2-7; CDR3 protein: CASSRPPEPYEQYF; CDR3 DNA: TGTGCCAGCTCACGCCCGCCGGAACCCTACGAGCAGTACTTC
clone size: -; D gene: -; V gene: TRBV2; J gene: TRBJ2-3; CDR3 protein: CASSEGPQGLSTDTQYF; CDR3 DNA: TGTGCCAGCAGTGAAGGCCCCCAGGGATTGAGCACAGATACGCAGTATTTT
clone size: -; D gene: -; V gene: TRBV28; J gene: TRBJ1-5; CDR3 protein: CASSSYQPHNF; CDR3 DNA: TGTGCCAGCAGTTCCTATCAGCCCCACAATTTT
clone size: few; D gene: -; V gene: TRBV6-5; J gene: TRBJ2-2; CDR3 protein: CASSYLKTWDDTGELFF; CDR3 DNA: TGTGCCAGCAGTTACCTTAAGACCTGGGACGACACCGGGGAGCTGTTTTTT
clone size: -; D gene: TRBD1; V gene: TRBV2; J gene: TRBJ2-7; CDR3 protein: CASAGQVAYEQYF; CDR3 DNA: TGTGCCAGCGCGGGACAGGTAGCCTACGAGCAGTACTTC
clone size: few; D gene: TRBD1; V gene: TRBV7-9; J gene: TRBJ1-1; CDR3 protein: CASSLPTGQMNTEAFF; CDR3 DNA: TGTGCCAGCAGCTTGCCTACGGGACAGATGAACACTGAAGCTTTCTTT
clone size: -; D gene: -; V gene: TRBV5-6; J gene: TRBJ2-7; CDR3 protein: CASSWGRPGEQYF; CDR3 DNA: TGTGCCAGCAGCTGGGGACGCCCCGGGGAGCAGTACTTC
clone size: few; D gene: TRBD2; V gene: TRBV10-3; J gene: TRBJ2-1; CDR3 protein: CALRGAHNEQFF; CDR3 DNA: TGTGCCCTGCGGGGGGCCCACAATGAGCAGTTCTTC
clone size: few; D gene: -; V gene: TRBV7-8; J gene: TRBJ1-2; CDR3 protein: CASSLSEASYGYTF; CDR3 DNA: TGTGCCAGCAGCCTTTCCGAGGCGTCCTATGGCTACACCTTC
clone size: few; D gene: TRBD2; V gene: TRBV12-3/TRBV12-4; J gene: TRBJ2-4; CDR3 protein: CASSSRLAGGRLLAKNIQYF; CDR3 DNA: TGTGCCAGCAGTTCGAGACTAGCGGGGGGCCGACTACTAGCCAAAAACATTCAGTACTTC
clone size: -; D gene: TRBD2; V gene: TRBV28; J gene: TRBJ2-3; CDR3 protein: CASSLGAGDGTDTQYF; CDR3 DNA: TGTGCCAGCAGTTTAGGGGCGGGGGACGGCACAGATACGCAGTATTTT
clone size: few; D gene: -; V gene: TRBV6-5; J gene: TRBJ2-1; CDR3 protein: CASRSPIQGGSSYNEQFF; CDR3 DNA: TGTGCCAGCAGATCGCCTATACAGGGGGGGAGCTCCTACAATGAGCAGTTCTTC
clone size: -; D gene: TRBD1; V gene: TRBV5-1; J gene: TRBJ2-5; CDR3 protein: CASRLQGAQETQYF; CDR3 DNA: TGCGCCAGCAGATTACAGGGGGCTCAAGAGACCCAGTACTTC
clone size: few; D gene: -; V gene: TRBV6-2/TRBV6-3; J gene: TRBJ1-1; CDR3 protein: CASSNQNTEAFF; CDR3 DNA: TGTGCCAGCAGCAACCAGAACACTGAAGCTTTCTTT
clone size: many; D gene: -; V gene: TRBV9; J gene: TRBJ2-3; CDR3 protein: CASSVDENPNTDTQYF; CDR3 DNA: TGTGCCAGCAGCGTAGATGAGAACCCTAACACAGATACGCAGTATTTT
clone size: -; D gene: -; V gene: TRBV20-1; J gene: TRBJ2-5; CDR3 protein: CSASQVRGDQETQYF; CDR3 DNA: TGCAGTGCTAGCCAAGTCAGGGGGGACCAAGAGACCCAGTACTTC
clone size: few; D gene: -; V gene: TRBV12-3/TRBV12-4; J gene: TRBJ2-2; CDR3 protein: CASSLSGGRELFF; CDR3 DNA: TGTGCCAGCAGTTTAAGCGGCGGGAGGGAGCTGTTTTTT
clone size: few; D gene: -; V gene: TRBV6-5; J gene: TRBJ2-7; CDR3 protein: CASRWGDEQYF; CDR3 DNA: TGTGCCAGCCGGTGGGGGGACGAGCAGTACTTC
clone size: many; D gene: TRBD2; V gene: TRBV4-3; J gene: TRBJ2-3; CDR3 protein: CASSQDLAGAAHDTQYF; CDR3 DNA: TGCGCCAGCAGCCAGGATCTAGCGGGGGCCGCCCATGATACGCAGTATTTT
clone size: -; D gene: TRBD1; V gene: TRBV4-3; J gene: TRBJ2-5; CDR3 protein: CASSQDGGTGRRPQYF; CDR3 DNA: TGCGCCAGCAGCCAAGATGGTGGGACAGGGAGGCGTCCCCAGTACTTC
clone size: -; D gene: -; V gene: TRBV10-3; J gene: TRBJ1-5; CDR3 protein: CAISESSWTTNQPQHF; CDR3 DNA: TGTGCCATCAGTGAGTCTTCTTGGACAACCAATCAGCCCCAGCATTTT
clone size: -; D gene: -; V gene: TRBV19; J gene: TRBJ1-2; CDR3 protein: CASSIAGRGGGYTF; CDR3 DNA: TGTGCCAGTAGTATAGCCGGTCGCGGGGGCGGCTACACCTTC
clone size: few; D gene: -; V gene: TRBV4-3; J gene: TRBJ1-2; CDR3 protein: CASSQDLSRIYGYTF; CDR3 DNA: TGCGCCAGCAGCCAGGACCTATCGCGTATCTATGGCTACACCTTC
clone size: -; D gene: TRBD2; V gene: TRBV4-1; J gene: TRBJ2-1; CDR3 protein: CASSQVGLAVVFSSYNEQFF; CDR3 DNA: TGCGCCAGCAGCCAAGTGGGACTAGCGGTGGTATTTAGCTCCTACAATGAGCAGTTCTTC
clone size: -; D gene: TRBD2; V gene: TRBV18; J gene: TRBJ2-3; CDR3 protein: CASSPTSGPTDTQYF; CDR3 DNA: TGTGCCAGCTCCCCCACTAGCGGCCCCACAGATACGCAGTATTTT
clone size: few; D gene: TRBD1; V gene: TRBV27; J gene: TRBJ2-7; CDR3 protein: CASSPGRAGQGYEQYF; CDR3 DNA: TGTGCCAGCAGTCCTGGGCGTGCGGGACAGGGGTACGAGCAGTACTTC
clone size: -; D gene: -; V gene: TRBV20-1; J gene: TRBJ2-7; CDR3 protein: CSALVPSYEQYF; CDR3 DNA: TGCAGTGCCCTGGTCCCATCCTACGAGCAGTACTTC
clone size: few; D gene: -; V gene: TRBV20-1; J gene: TRBJ1-6; CDR3 protein: CSARDLGGSSYNSPLHF; CDR3 DNA: TGCAGTGCTAGAGATCTGGGGGGGAGCTCCTATAATTCACCCCTCCACTTT